A selection of T cell receptor beta chains follows, all from one sample in a study of shared clonotypes between healthy human individuals. Repertoires were generated with immunoSEQ multiplex PCR, while TCRdb's copy carries only in-frame clones and drops some. The sample carries 1.5 million to 2.5 million clones, approximately 95% recorded once. The sample comprised naive CD8+ T cells sorted from blood. These receptors were obtained from a man younger than 35 in good health. The CDR3 runs from the conserved cysteine through the conserved F or W. Each record gives: D gene, V gene, J gene, clone size, CDR3 DNA, CDR3 protein. A D gene is named only where the DNA matches it firmly. Not all rows give a size; the values are once, few, many and, for expanded clones, a class.

-,TRBV11-2,TRBJ2-7,-,TGTGCCAGCAGCCCGGGAGCCTCCTACGAGCAGTACTTC,CASSPGASYEQYF
-,TRBV7-8,TRBJ2-4,once,TGTGCCAGCAGCGAGACTGGGCCCAAAAACATTCAGTACTTC,CASSETGPKNIQYF
TRBD2,TRBV11-2,TRBJ2-6,-,TGTGCCAGCAGCTTAGAAGCTAGCGGGAGCCCTGTGGAGGCCAACGTCCTGACTTTC,CASSLEASGSPVEANVLTF
-,TRBV10-2,TRBJ2-7,once,TGCGCCAGCAGTCCTCTAGCCGGGACCCACTCCTACGAGCAGTACTTC,CASSPLAGTHSYEQYF
-,TRBV9,TRBJ2-5,-,TGTGCCAGCAGCGTAGGACTCTACGGGGGAGAGACCCAGTACTTC,CASSVGLYGGETQYF
TRBD2,TRBV28,TRBJ2-1,once,TGTGCCAGCAGTTCGGCGGCGGGGGGCCTGGATGAGCAGTTCTTC,CASSSAAGGLDEQFF
-,TRBV4-3,TRBJ2-1,-,TGCGCCAGCAGCCAAGGATCGTCGGACACCGAATCCTACAATGAGCAGTTCTTC,CASSQGSSDTESYNEQFF
TRBD1,TRBV6-5,TRBJ1-2,-,TGTGCCAGCAGGCAGACAGGGGGATATGGCTACACCTTC,CASRQTGGYGYTF
-,TRBV4-3,TRBJ2-7,-,TGCGCCAGCAGCCAAGATTTAGGCGGGTACGAGCAGTACTTC,CASSQDLGGYEQYF
-,TRBV10-3,TRBJ2-3,-,TGTGCCATCGGGGTGCCAGATACGCAGTATTTT,CAIGVPDTQYF
-,TRBV25-1,TRBJ2-7,-,TGTGCCAGCAGTGAGGGGGTCGAGCAGTACTTC,CASSEGVEQYF
TRBD1,TRBV19,TRBJ2-5,-,TGTGCCAGTAGCGGGGACAGTTACCAAGAGACCCAGTACTTC,CASSGDSYQETQYF
TRBD2,TRBV4-3,TRBJ2-3,-,TGCGCCAGCAGCCAAGAATGGCGGGAGGTCGCAGATACGCAGTATTTT,CASSQEWREVADTQYF
-,TRBV9,TRBJ2-3,-,TGTGCCAGCAGCCTTAGCGGCCCCGGAGGAGATACGCAGTATTTT,CASSLSGPGGDTQYF
TRBD2,TRBV10-3,TRBJ2-7,-,TGTGCCATCACCGAAGGTAGCGGGGGGGCCTACGAGCAGTACTTC,CAITEGSGGAYEQYF
-,TRBV30,TRBJ1-1,-,TGTGCCTGGGGCCTTGGCACTGAAGCTTTCTTT,CAWGLGTEAFF
-,TRBV28,TRBJ1-1,-,TGTGCCAGCAGTTTAACTTTACCTGAAGCTTTCTTT,CASSLTLPEAFF
-,TRBV19,TRBJ1-1,-,TGTGCCAGTAGTATAAATACGGGGCCTGAAGCTTTCTTT,CASSINTGPEAFF
TRBD1,TRBV5-6,TRBJ2-7,-,TGTGCTTCTAGCCGGGACAGGGGGTACGAGCAGTACTTC,CASSRDRGYEQYF
-,TRBV4-3,TRBJ2-7,-,TGCGCCAGCAGCCAAGATGGTGAAAGCCCCTACGAGCAGTACTTC,CASSQDGESPYEQYF
-,TRBV7-9,TRBJ2-7,-,TGTGCCAGCAGCTTAGCCACACAAGGGGACGAGCAGTACTTC,CASSLATQGDEQYF
-,TRBV25-1,TRBJ2-1,-,TGTGCCAGCAGTTGGGTTTCTGGGGAGCAGTTCTTC,CASSWVSGEQFF
TRBD2,TRBV7-8,TRBJ2-3,once,TGTGCCAGCAGCTTGACTAGCGGGGTCACAGATACGCAGTATTTT,CASSLTSGVTDTQYF
TRBD2,TRBV19,TRBJ2-1,once,TGTGCCAGTAGTATACTAGCGGGAGCGGATGAGCAGTTCTTC,CASSILAGADEQFF
TRBD1,TRBV6-6,TRBJ2-7,-,TGTGCCAGCAGTTACTCACGGGACAGTTTGTACGAGCAGTACTTC,CASSYSRDSLYEQYF
TRBD2,TRBV5-4,TRBJ2-1,once,TGTGCCAGCAGCTTGCGGCGGGAGGTAAGGGTCGGTGAGCAGTTCTTC,CASSLRREVRVGEQFF
-,TRBV15,TRBJ1-4,-,TGTGCCACCAGCAGAGAGTCGGGATCGGAAAAACTGTTTTTT,CATSRESGSEKLFF
-,TRBV19,TRBJ2-7,-,TGTGCCAGTAGTGGCGGGGTTCCCTACGAGCAGTACTTC,CASSGGVPYEQYF
-,TRBV7-6,TRBJ1-1,-,TGTGCCAGCAGCTTAGCGCAGGGTGGCACTGAAGCTTTCTTT,CASSLAQGGTEAFF
-,TRBV16,TRBJ1-1,-,TGTGCCAGCAGCCGATCGACAGGGAACACTGAAGCTTTCTTT,CASSRSTGNTEAFF
TRBD2,TRBV27,TRBJ2-3,-,TGTGCCAGCAGTTCCCCCCGACTAGCGGGGGGGGCAGATACGCAGTATTTT,CASSSPRLAGGADTQYF
TRBD2,TRBV5-6,TRBJ2-2,-,TGTGCCAGCAGCTCCGGGACTAGCGGGGAGCTGTTTTTT,CASSSGTSGELFF
TRBD2,TRBV30,TRBJ2-1,-,TGTGCCTGGAGTGACGGAGCGGGAGGTCCCACCTCCTACAATGAGCAGTTCTTC,CAWSDGAGGPTSYNEQFF